This T cell receptor beta chain was identified in a study of follicular helper T cells after annual influenza vaccination. Study as a whole: For some subjects, blood spans the 2013-2014, 2014-2015 and 2015-2016 annual vaccinations. Findings and limits, study-wide: ICOS+CD38+ cTfh clonality tracked population frequency, and its change tracked circulating plasmablast change. Successive annual vaccinations recalled a recurrent oligoclonal ICOS+CD38+ cTfh response with influenza-specific clonotypes.

Profiled with immunoSEQ multiplex PCR; TCRdb holds only in-frame clones, not every one. The data show several thousand clones, with approximately 78% seen just once and roughly 3.5% held by the top ten. Concerning this clone: Its target is unknown.

This sample's time point: 2014-2015 season, 7 days after vaccination. Sorted blood CD4 subsets were sequenced before and after adults received seasonal inactivated influenza vaccine. The receptor was derived from an adult who received the influenza vaccine. The source was CXCR5+ CD38- circulating T follicular helper cells from blood, collected 7 days after influenza vaccination. The subset was: circulating Tfh, non-naive CD4+CXCR5+PD-1+ (ICOS+CD38+ or ICOS-CD38-).

The CDR3 nucleotides read TGCAGCGTTGAATTCCCCGGGCGTTTAAACACCATATATTTT. Amino acid sequence: CSVEFPGRLNTIYF. The rearrangement joins TRBV29-1 to TRBJ1-3; D not certain. From germline, CDR1 is SQVTM and CDR2 ANQGSEA. V lost 2 bases, J lost 6 bases, and 14 bases lay in between. CDR3 length: 14 residues.